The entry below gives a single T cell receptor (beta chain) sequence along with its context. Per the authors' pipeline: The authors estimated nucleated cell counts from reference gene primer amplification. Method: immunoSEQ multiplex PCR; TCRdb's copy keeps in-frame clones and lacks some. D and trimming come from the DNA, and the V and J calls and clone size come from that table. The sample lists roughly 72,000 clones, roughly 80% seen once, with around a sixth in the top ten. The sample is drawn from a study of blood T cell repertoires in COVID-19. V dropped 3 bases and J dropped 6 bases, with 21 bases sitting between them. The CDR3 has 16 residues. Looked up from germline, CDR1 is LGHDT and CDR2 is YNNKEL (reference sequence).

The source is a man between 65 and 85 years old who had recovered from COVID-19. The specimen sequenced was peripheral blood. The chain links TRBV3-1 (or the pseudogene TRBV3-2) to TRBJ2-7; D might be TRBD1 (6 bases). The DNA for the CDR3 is TGTGCCAGCAGCCACACGAACAGGGAATTCGGCTCCGAGCAGTACTTC. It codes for CASSHTNREFGSEQYF.